Shown below are 9 T cell receptor beta chains from a single sample sequenced in a study of cytomegalovirus exposure and HLA in healthy donors. The PCR ran on 60 Vbeta and 13 Jbeta primers. Clones were sequenced by immunoSEQ multiplex PCR, and TCRdb holds only the in-frame ones, with some missing. The repertoire holds more than 85,000 clones, 60% to 80% seen once, with less than 10% in the top ten. The sample was PBMCs. The receptors were sampled from a female donor in good health and CMV-seronegative.

V is TRBV5-1 and J is TRBJ1-1, with D tentatively TRBD1 (6 bases). CDR1 and CDR2 from the germline V gene are SGHRS and YFSETQ. V gave up 0 bases and J gave up 4 bases, with 19 bases separating them. The length of the CDR3 is 17 residues. The CDR3 sequence: CASSLDGGPRFGTEAFF. In nucleotides, the CDR3 is TGCGCCAGCAGCTTGGATGGGGGCCCCCGGTTTGGCACTGAAGCTTTCTTT.

Only one count was recorded for this clone. V usage is TRBV19 and J usage is TRBJ1-1; tentative D call: TRBD1 (6 bases). Trimming took 8 bases from V and 0 from J, leaving 10 bases between them. This CDR3 is 13 amino acids long. CDR1 and CDR2 (germline): LNHDA, SQIVND (reference sequence). The CDR3 is CASQGHLNTEAFF. The CDR3 DNA reads as TGTGCCAGTCAGGGACACTTGAACACTGAAGCTTTCTTT.

The chain joins TRBV7-8 to TRBJ2-1, with a possible D match to TRBD1 (6 bases). Trimming removed 2 bases at V and 8 bases at J, with 7 bases between. Germline V lookup: CDR1 SGHVS, CDR2 FQNEAQ. CDR3 size: 12 residues. Here the CDR3 reads CASSLRTDEQFF. CDR3 DNA: TGTGCCAGCAGCTTAAGGACAGATGAGCAGTTCTTC.

The chain carries TRBV28 and TRBJ2-7; 9 bases line up with TRBD1. CDR1 and CDR2 (germline): MDHEN, SYDVKM. This CDR3 contains 13 residues. J gave up 6 bases and V 6 bases, and 6 bases lay outside the gene matches. CDR3 protein: CASRGTGRSEQYF. The CDR3 bases are TGTGCCAGCAGGGGGACAGGGCGAAGCGAGCAGTACTTC.

V and J are TRBV30 and TRBJ1-5, with D hard to call. Trimming removed 2 bases at V and 0 bases at J, with 11 bases between. Germline CDR1 GTSNPN, CDR2 SVGIG (reference sequence). CDR3 size: 15 residues. CDR3 coding DNA: TGTGCCTGGAGTAGAGGGAGTTATAGCAATCAGCCCCAGCATTTT. Translation gives CAWSRGSYSNQPQHF.

The chain employs TRBV7-3 and TRBJ2-1; possible D gene TRBD2, 5 bases. CDR3 length equals 14 residues. Trimming pared 1 base from V and 9 bases from J, leaving 13 bases between. Germline CDR1 SGHTA, CDR2 FQGTGA. The CDR3 DNA is TGTGCCAGCAGCTTAATGCACCGAGGGAGTGAGCAGTTCTTC. Translated: CASSLMHRGSEQFF.

The chain links TRBV19 to TRBJ1-1; the D gene is possibly TRBD1 (5 bases). The V end lost 3 bases, the J end lost 6 bases, and 14 bases lay between the germline ends. CDR3 length: 14 amino acids. Looked up from germline, CDR1 is LNHDA and CDR2 is SQIVND (reference sequence). The CDR3 is CASSILGQQAEAFF. CDR3 nucleotide sequence: TGTGCCAGTAGTATTCTTGGACAACAGGCTGAAGCTTTCTTT.

CDR3 region: CASSLGTVMGETQYF. CDR3 DNA sequence: TGCGCCAGCAGCTTGGGGACAGTCATGGGAGAGACCCAGTACTTC. The V call is TRBV5-1, the J call TRBJ2-5; a weak D match, TRBD1 (6 bases). V lost 0 bases to trimming and J lost 4 bases, with 13 bases between them. Germline V gene lookup returns CDR1 SGHRS and CDR2 YFSETQ. The CDR3 totals 15 residues. Based on the CDR3 plus reference TRBV5-1 and TRBJ2-5, the full variable domain is KAGVTQTPRYLIKTRGQQVTLSCSPISGHRSVSWYQQTPGQGLQFLFEYFSETQRNKGNFPGRFSGRQFSNSRSEMNVSTLELGDSALYLCASSLGTVMGETQYFGPGTRLLVL.

The chain has TRBV30 and TRBJ1-2, with a weak D call TRBD1 (5 bases). Trimming pared 2 bases from V and 7 bases from J, leaving 11 bases between. Germline V lookup: CDR1 GTSNPN, CDR2 SVGIG (reference sequence). There are 12 residues in the CDR3. This CDR3 reads CAWSTGGSGYTF. As DNA, the CDR3 is TGTGCCTGGAGTACTGGGGGGTCTGGCTACACCTTC. The full variable domain, with the rest looked up from reference TRBV30 and TRBJ1-2, is SQTIHQWPATLVQPVGSPLSLECTVEGTSNPNLYWYRQAAGRGLQLLFYSVGIGQISSEVPQNLSASRPQDRQFILSSKKLLLSDSGFYLCAWSTGGSGYTFGSGTRLTVV.